This T cell receptor (beta chain) was recovered during a study of shared clonotypes between healthy human individuals. The study, taken as a whole, reports: Against clonotypes common to all four donors, non-shared ones had lower generation probabilities.

Of note for this clone: Its specificity is not known.

Profiled with immunoSEQ multiplex PCR; TCRdb holds only in-frame clones, not every one. The repertoire consists of a few hundred thousand clones, with more than 95% occurring once and the leading ten covering around 0.06%. Donors, healthy HIV-negative adults, lacked recent acute infections or vaccinations. The CDR3 has 15 residues. Germline CDR1 and CDR2: MNHEY and SVGAGI. After removal of 5 bases from V and 4 bases from J, the junction contained 6 bases not matched to a gene. V is TRBV6-5 and J is TRBJ2-2, with TRBD2 matching over 8 bases. The specimen sequenced was naive CD4+ T cells sorted from blood. The subset denotes: CD45RA+ positively selected. This TCR was recovered from a woman in her twenties or thirties in good health. The CDR3 DNA sequence: TGTGCCAGCAGTGGCGGACTAGCCTTCACCGGGGAGCTGTTTTTT. Its protein product is CASSGGLAFTGELFF.